This T cell receptor (beta chain) was found in a study of blood T cell repertoires in COVID-19. This CDR3 region has 13 residues. CDR1 is SGHRS, CDR2 YFSETQ, per germline. V shed 1 base and J shed 4 bases, with 8 bases lying between them. Data came from immunoSEQ multiplex PCR; TCRdb stores just in-frame clones and leaves some out. The table records 80,000 or so clones, around 89% of them present only once. The receptor comes from a human donor in a cohort sampled during active COVID-19. The chain recombines TRBV5-1 with TRBJ2-5; D is ambiguous. The sequencing input was peripheral blood. CDR3 in DNA: TGCGCCAGCAGCTTGTCGGTTTCAGAGACCCAGTACTTC. Translation gives CASSLSVSETQYF.